The T cell receptor beta chain under discussion was sequenced for a study of vaccination effects on CD4 cells after COVID-19. Study outcomes and limitations: Relatively few convalescent patients took part in the study, which had no early post-infection timepoints. Only a single clone (1 of 255 vaccine-induced clones in healthy vaccinees) cross-reacted with common cold coronaviruses.

Regarding this clone: What it binds is unknown.

The CDR3 loop spans 15 amino acids. Per germline, CDR1 GTSNPN and CDR2 SVGIG (reference sequence). Trimming stripped 7 bases from V and 4 bases from J, with 21 bases between. The repertoire was sequenced with immunoSEQ multiplex PCR; TCRdb's copy has only in-frame clones and lacks some. The sample holds 55,000 to 75,000 clones, over 65% seen once. Antigen-specific CD4+ T cell clonotypes were called by their expansion after viral peptide-pool culture in ViraFEST. The culture ran for 10 days, and then CD4+ T cells were isolated. No vaccinee had earlier SARS-CoV-2 infection, and nucleocapsid antibodies were negative. The culture medium for approximately 1.9 million PBMC per well included approximately 10 IU/ml IL-2 and about 9.1 ug/ml peptides.

The clonotype originates from a human donor who received a COVID-19 vaccine. The input for sequencing was CD4+ T cells from PBMCs cultured with HCoV-OC43 spike peptides, taken before COVID-19 vaccination. Sample subset: HCoV-OC43 spike overlapping peptide pool stimulation. The rearrangement links TRBV30 to TRBJ2-3; tentatively, D is TRBD1 (6 bases). The DNA of the CDR3 is TGTGCCTCCGTCCGGGCAGGGGTCCGCGCAGATACGCAGTATTTT. Its protein product is CASVRAGVRADTQYF.